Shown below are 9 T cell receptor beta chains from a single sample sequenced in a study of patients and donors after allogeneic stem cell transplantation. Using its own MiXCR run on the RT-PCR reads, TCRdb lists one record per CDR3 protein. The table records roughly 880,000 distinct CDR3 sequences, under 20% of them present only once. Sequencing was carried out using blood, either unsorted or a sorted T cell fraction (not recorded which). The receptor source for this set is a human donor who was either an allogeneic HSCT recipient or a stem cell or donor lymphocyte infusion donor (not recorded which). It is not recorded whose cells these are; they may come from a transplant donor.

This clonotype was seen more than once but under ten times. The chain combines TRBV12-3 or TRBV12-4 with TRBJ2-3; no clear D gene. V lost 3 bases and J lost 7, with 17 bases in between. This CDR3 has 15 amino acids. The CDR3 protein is CASSFERLSLNTQYF. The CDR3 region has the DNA TGTGCCAGCAGTTTTGAACGCCTTAGTTTAAATACGCAGTATTTT.

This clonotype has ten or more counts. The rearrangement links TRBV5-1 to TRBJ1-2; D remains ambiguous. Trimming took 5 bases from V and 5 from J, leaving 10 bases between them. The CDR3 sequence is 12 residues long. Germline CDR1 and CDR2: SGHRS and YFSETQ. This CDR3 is CASSRTEYGYTF. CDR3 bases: TGCGCCAGCAGTAGAACGGAATATGGCTACACCTTC.

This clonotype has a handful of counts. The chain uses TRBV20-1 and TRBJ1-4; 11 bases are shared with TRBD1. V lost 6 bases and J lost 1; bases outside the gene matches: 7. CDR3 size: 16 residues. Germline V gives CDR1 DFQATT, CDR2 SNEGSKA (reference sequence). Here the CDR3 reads CSARGDRGGTNEKLFF. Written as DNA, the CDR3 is TGCAGTGCCCGGGGGGACAGGGGGGGAACTAATGAAAAACTGTTTTTT.

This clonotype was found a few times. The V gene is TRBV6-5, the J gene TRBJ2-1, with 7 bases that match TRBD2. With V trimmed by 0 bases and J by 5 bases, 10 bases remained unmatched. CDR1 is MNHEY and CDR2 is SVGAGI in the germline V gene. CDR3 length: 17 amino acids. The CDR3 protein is CASSYSPRRGGNNEQFF. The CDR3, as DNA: TGTGCCAGCAGTTACTCTCCCCGTCGCGGGGGTAACAATGAGCAGTTCTTC.

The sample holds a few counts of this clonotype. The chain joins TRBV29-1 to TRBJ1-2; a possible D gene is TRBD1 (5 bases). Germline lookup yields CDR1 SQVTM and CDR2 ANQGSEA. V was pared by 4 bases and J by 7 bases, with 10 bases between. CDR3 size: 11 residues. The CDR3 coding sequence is TGCAGCGTTGGAGGGGCGGGTGGCTACACCTTC. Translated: CSVGGAGGYTF.

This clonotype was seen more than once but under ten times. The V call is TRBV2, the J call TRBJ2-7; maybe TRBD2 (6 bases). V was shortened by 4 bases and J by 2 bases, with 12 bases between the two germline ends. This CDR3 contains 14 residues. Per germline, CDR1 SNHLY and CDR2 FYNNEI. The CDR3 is CASSGVGRTYEQYF. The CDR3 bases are TGTGCCAGCAGTGGGGTAGGGAGGACCTACGAGCAGTACTTC.

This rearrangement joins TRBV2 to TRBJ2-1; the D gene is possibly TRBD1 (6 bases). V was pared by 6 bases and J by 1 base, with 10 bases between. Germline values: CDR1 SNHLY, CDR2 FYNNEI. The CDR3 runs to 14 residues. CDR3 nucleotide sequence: TGTGCCAGCAGGGACAGCCATTCCTACAATGAGCAGTTCTTC. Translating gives CASRDSHSYNEQFF. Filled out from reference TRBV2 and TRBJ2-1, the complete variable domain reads EPEVTQTPSHQVTQMGQEVILRCVPISNHLYFYWYRQILGQKVEFLVSFYNNEISEKSEIFDDQFSVERPDGSNFTLKIRSTKLEDSAMYFCASRDSHSYNEQFFGPGTRLTVL.

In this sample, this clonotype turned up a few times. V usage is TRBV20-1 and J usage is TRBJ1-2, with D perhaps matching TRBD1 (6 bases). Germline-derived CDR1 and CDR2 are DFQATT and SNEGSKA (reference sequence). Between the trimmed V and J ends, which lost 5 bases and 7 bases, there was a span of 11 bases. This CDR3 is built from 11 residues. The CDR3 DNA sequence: TGCAGTGCTGCAGGGGTCGGTGGCTACACCTTC. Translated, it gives CSAAGVGGYTF.

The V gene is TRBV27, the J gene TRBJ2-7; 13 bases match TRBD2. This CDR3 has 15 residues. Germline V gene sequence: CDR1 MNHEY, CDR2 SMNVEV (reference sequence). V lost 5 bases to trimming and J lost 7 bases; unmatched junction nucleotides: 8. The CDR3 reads CASSPGLAGAGEQYF. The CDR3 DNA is TGTGCCAGCAGTCCCGGACTAGCGGGAGCGGGGGAGCAGTACTTC.